This T cell receptor beta chain was recovered during a study of T cell repertoires in cytomegalovirus infection (dated by TCRdb to the late 2010s). About the study as a whole: Donor HLA type was relevant to the analysis, as public TCR beta signatures indicated carriage of CMV infection together with the matching HLA type.

Beyond this particular receptor, the publication reports: The ex vivo response was dominated by HLA-C-restricted CMV-specific TCR beta clonotypes, and the single most frequent clonotype in two of eight donors was supplied by these HLA-C-restricted clonotypes. In both this cohort and an independent cohort of several hundred donors, the cumulative frequency of public TCR beta family members distinguished carriers of CMV infection plus the relevant HLA type.

The germline V gene (reference sequence) sets CDR1 to SSHAT and CDR2 to FNYEAQ. The CDR3, from cysteine to phenylalanine, totals 13 residues. Only the CDR3 part of the read is kept: 39 bases, read in frame from the first base. This sample was sequenced with an Illumina HiSeq 1500. Using fastp trimming at Q25 and MiXCR clonotype assembly, TCRdb reanalyzed the public sequencing data and kept in-frame beta chains. Each entry is one CDR3 protein sequence, shown with its most common DNA and genes. The sample has about 260,000 distinct CDR3 sequences on record, around 9% of them singletons. Jointly, the top ten make up over 12% of the sample. There are many counts of this clonotype. Its specific antigen is unknown. At one of its ends the junction is not consistent with the germline gene, which may arise from a read error.

Recombination linked TRBV7-7 to TRBJ2-7; there is no confident call for the D gene. This sequence originates from a human donor in good health (CMV status not recorded). Some clones in this sample may be carry-over from other donors' samples. Sequenced sample: PBMCs. CDR3 reads: CASSLGSAYEQYF. The nucleotide sequence reads TGTGCTAGCAGCTTAGGAAGTGCCTACGAGCAGTACTTC.